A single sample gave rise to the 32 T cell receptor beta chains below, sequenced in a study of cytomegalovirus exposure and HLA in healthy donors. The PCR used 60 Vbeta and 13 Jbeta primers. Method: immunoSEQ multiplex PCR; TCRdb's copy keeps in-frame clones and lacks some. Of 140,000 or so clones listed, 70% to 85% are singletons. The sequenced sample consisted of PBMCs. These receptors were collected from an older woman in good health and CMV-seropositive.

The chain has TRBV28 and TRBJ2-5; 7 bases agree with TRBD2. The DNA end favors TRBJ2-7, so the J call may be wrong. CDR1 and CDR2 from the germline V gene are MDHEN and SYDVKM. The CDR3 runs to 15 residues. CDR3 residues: CASSVPGTTLYEQYF. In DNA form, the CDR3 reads TGTGCCAGCAGTGTTCCCGGGACTACCTTATACGAGCAGTACTTC.

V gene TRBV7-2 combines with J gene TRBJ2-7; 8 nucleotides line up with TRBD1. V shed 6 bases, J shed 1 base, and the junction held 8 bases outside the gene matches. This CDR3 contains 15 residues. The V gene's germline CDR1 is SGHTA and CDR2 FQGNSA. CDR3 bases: TGTGCCAGCAGACCGTACGGGACAGGTTCCTACGAGCAGTACTTC. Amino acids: CASRPYGTGSYEQYF. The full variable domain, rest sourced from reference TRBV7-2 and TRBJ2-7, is GAGVSQSPSNKVTEKGKDVELRCDPISGHTALYWYRQSLGQGLEFLIYFQGNSAPDKSGLPSDRFSAERTGGSVSTLTIQRTQQEDSAVYLCASRPYGTGSYEQYFGPGTRLTVT.

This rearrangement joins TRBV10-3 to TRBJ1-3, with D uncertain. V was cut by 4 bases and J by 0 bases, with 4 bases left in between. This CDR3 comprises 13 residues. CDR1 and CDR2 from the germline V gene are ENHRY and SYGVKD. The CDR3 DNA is TGTGCCATCAGTGCGGGCTCTGGAAACACCATATATTTT. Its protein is CAISAGSGNTIYF.

CDR3 nucleotide sequence: TGTGCCAGTAGTATGGGAGGGAGCTCCTACAATGAGCAGTTCTTC. Translated: CASSMGGSSYNEQFF. The V and J genes are TRBV19 and TRBJ2-1, with 7 bases lining up with TRBD2. The CDR3 consists of 15 residues. Looked up from germline, CDR1 is LNHDA and CDR2 is SQIVND (reference sequence). J was trimmed by 0 bases and V by 3 bases; bases with no gene match: 2.

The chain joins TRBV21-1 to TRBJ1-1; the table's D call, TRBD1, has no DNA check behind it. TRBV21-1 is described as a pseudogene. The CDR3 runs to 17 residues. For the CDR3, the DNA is TGTGCCAGCAGCAAAGAATTGCCTGGGACAGGGGGGACTGAAGCTTTCTTT. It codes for CASSKELPGTGGTEAFF.

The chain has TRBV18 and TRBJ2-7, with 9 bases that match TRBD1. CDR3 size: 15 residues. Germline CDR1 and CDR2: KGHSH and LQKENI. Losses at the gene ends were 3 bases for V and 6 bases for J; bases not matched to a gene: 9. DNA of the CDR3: TGTGCCAGCTCACCTCCTGGGACAGGGATTGGCGAGCAGTACTTC. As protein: CASSPPGTGIGEQYF.

CDR3 DNA sequence: TGTGCCACCAGCATACAGAAGGGGGACTACGAGCAGTACTTC. Translated: CATSIQKGDYEQYF. The chain combines TRBV15 with TRBJ2-7, with TRBD1 as a possible D gene (6 bases). The V gene's germline CDR1 is LNHNV and CDR2 YYDKDF (reference sequence). The length of the CDR3 is 14 residues. Trimming pared 4 bases from V and 3 bases from J, leaving 13 bases between. The full variable domain, rest sourced from reference TRBV15 and TRBJ2-7, is DAMVIQNPRYQVTQFGKPVTLSCSQTLNHNVMYWYQQKSSQAPKLLFHYYDKDFNNEADTPDNFQSRRPNTSFCFLDIRSPGLGDTAMYLCATSIQKGDYEQYFGPGTRLTVT.

CDR3 nucleotides: TGCGCCAGCAGCTTGGCGACAGGGGTAAACACTGAAGCTTTCTTT. The encoded protein is CASSLATGVNTEAFF. The chain joins TRBV5-1 to TRBJ1-1; 8 bases match TRBD1. With 0 bases clipped from V and 2 bases from J, the junction kept 3 bases outside the gene matches. The CDR3 spans 15 residues. Germline CDR1 reads SGHRS; CDR2 reads YFSETQ.

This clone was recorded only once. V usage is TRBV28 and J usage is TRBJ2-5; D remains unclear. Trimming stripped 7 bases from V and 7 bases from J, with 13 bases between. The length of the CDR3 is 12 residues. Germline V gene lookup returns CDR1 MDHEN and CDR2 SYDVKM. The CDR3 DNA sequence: TGTGCCAGCACCCCGTATAGAGGGACCCAGTACTTC. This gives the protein CASTPYRGTQYF.

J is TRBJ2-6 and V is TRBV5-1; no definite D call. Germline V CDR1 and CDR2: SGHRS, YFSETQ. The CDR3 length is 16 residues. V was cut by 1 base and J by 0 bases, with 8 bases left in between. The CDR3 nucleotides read TGCGCCAGCAGCTTGAGCGAGACCTCTGGGGCCAACGTCCTGACTTTC. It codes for CASSLSETSGANVLTF. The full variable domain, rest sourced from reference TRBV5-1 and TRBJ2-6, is KAGVTQTPRYLIKTRGQQVTLSCSPISGHRSVSWYQQTPGQGLQFLFEYFSETQRNKGNFPGRFSGRQFSNSRSEMNVSTLELGDSALYLCASSLSETSGANVLTFGAGSRLTVL.

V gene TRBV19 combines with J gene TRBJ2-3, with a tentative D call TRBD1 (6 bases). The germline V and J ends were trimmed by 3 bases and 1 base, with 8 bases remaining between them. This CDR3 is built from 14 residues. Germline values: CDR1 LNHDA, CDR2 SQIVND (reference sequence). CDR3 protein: CASSIWGRTDTQYF. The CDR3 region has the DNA TGTGCCAGTAGTATTTGGGGGCGCACAGATACGCAGTATTTT.

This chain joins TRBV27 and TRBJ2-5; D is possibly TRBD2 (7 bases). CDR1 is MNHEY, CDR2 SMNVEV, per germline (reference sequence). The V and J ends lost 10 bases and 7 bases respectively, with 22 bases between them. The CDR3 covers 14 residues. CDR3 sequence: CATWGGGTLGTQYF. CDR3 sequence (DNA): TGTGCCACCTGGGGAGGGGGAACTCTTGGGACCCAGTACTTC.

The CDR3 is CASSSMAGVANEQFF. The CDR3 DNA is TGTGCCAGTAGTAGTATGGCGGGAGTGGCCAATGAGCAGTTCTTC. V gene TRBV19 combines with J gene TRBJ2-1, with 7 bases aligning to TRBD2. The CDR3 covers 15 residues. The V gene end was trimmed by 4 bases and the J gene end by 6 bases; junction bases not matched to a gene: 9. The germline V gene encodes CDR1 LNHDA and CDR2 SQIVND (reference sequence).

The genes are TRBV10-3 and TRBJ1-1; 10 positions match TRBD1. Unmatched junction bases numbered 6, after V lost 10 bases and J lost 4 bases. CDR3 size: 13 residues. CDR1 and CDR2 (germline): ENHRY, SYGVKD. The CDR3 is CATGGQGITEAFF. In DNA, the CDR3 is TGTGCCACCGGGGGACAGGGGATCACTGAAGCTTTCTTT.

The CDR3: CAISPQRDTGELFF. CDR3 DNA: TGTGCCATCAGTCCGCAGAGGGACACCGGGGAGCTGTTTTTT. The V gene is TRBV10-3, the J gene TRBJ2-2, with D perhaps TRBD2 (5 bases). V lost 5 bases, J lost 3 bases, and 10 bases lay in between. The germline V gene encodes CDR1 ENHRY and CDR2 SYGVKD. The CDR3 is 14 residues long.

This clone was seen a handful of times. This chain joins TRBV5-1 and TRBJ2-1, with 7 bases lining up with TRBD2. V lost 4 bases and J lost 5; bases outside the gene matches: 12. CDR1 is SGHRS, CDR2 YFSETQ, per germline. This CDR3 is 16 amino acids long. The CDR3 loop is CASSPDSSGIHNEQFF. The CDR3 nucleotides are TGCGCCAGCAGCCCTGACTCTAGCGGCATACACAATGAGCAGTTCTTC. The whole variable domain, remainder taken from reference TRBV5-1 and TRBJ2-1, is KAGVTQTPRYLIKTRGQQVTLSCSPISGHRSVSWYQQTPGQGLQFLFEYFSETQRNKGNFPGRFSGRQFSNSRSEMNVSTLELGDSALYLCASSPDSSGIHNEQFFGPGTRLTVL.

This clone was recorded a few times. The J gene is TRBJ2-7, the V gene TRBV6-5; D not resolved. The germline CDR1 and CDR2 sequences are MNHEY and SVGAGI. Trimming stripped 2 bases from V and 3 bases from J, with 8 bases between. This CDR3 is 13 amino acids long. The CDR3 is CASSYARFYEQYF. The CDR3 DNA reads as TGTGCCAGCAGTTACGCCAGGTTCTACGAGCAGTACTTC.

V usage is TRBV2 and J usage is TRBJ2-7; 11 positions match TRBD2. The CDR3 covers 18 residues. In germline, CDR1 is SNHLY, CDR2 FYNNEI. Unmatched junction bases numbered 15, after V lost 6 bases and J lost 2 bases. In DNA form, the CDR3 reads TGTGCCAGCAGGGACGGGGTCGGTCCGGGACTAGCGGCCTACGAGCAGTACTTC. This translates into CASRDGVGPGLAAYEQYF.

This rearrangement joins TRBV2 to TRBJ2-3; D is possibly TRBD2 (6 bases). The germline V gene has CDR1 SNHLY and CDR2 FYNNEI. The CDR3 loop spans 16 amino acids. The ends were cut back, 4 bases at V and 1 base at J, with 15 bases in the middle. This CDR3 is CASSGRDELGTDTQYF. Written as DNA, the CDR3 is TGTGCCAGCAGTGGGAGGGACGAACTGGGCACAGATACGCAGTATTTT.

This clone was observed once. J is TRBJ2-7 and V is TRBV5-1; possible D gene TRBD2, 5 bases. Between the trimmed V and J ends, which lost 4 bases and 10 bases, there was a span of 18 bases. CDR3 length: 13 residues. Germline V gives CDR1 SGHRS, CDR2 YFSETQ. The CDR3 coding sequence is TGCGCCAGCAGCCTGGGTGATTCGGGGATCCAGTACTTC. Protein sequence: CASSLGDSGIQYF. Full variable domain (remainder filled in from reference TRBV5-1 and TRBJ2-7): KAGVTQTPRYLIKTRGQQVTLSCSPISGHRSVSWYQQTPGQGLQFLFEYFSETQRNKGNFPGRFSGRQFSNSRSEMNVSTLELGDSALYLCASSLGDSGIQYFGPGTRLTVT.

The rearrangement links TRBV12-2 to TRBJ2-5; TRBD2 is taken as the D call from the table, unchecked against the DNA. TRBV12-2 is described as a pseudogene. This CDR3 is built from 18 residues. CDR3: CASRLGSTAGRGEETQYF. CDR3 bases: TGTGCAAGTCGCTTAGGGAGCACGGCGGGGCGAGGGGAAGAGACCCAGTACTTC.

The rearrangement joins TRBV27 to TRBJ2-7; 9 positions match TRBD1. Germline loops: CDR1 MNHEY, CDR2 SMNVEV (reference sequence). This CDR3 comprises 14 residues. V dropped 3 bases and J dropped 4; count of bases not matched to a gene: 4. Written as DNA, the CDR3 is TGTGCCAGCAGTTTTGGGGACAGGGAGTACGAGCAGTACTTC. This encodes CASSFGDREYEQYF.

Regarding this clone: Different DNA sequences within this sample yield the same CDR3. CDR3 sequence reads: CASSPPGETQYF. CDR3 bases: TGCGCCAGCAGCCCCCCGGGAGAGACCCAGTACTTC. The J gene is TRBJ2-5, the V gene TRBV5-1; D gene unclear. Trimming pared 4 bases from V and 4 bases from J, leaving 8 bases between. Germline CDR1 is SGHRS and CDR2 is YFSETQ. CDR3 length: 12 amino acids.

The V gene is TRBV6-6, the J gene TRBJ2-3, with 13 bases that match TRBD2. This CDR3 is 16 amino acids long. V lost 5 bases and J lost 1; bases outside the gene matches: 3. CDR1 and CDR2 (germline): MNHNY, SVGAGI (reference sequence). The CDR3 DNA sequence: TGTGCCAGCAGTGTCGGACTAGCGGGAGGCACAGATACGCAGTATTTT. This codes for CASSVGLAGGTDTQYF.

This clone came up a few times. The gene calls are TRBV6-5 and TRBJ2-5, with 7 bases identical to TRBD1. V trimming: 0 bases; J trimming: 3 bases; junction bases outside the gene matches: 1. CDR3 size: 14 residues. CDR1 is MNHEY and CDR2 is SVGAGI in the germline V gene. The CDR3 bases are TGTGCCAGCAGTTACTCCGGGACAGAAGAGACCCAGTACTTC. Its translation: CASSYSGTEETQYF.

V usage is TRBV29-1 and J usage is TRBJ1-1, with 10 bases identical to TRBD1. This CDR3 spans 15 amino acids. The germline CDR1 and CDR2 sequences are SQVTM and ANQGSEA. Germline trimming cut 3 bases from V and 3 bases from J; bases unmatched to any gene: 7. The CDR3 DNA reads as TGCAGCGTTGACGGGACAGGGGCCGGGGACACTGAAGCTTTCTTT. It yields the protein CSVDGTGAGDTEAFF.

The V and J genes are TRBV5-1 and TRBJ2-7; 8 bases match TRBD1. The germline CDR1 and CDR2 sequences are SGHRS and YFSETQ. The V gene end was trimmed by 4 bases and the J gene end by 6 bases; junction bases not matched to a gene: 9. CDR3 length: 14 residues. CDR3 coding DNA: TGCGCCAGCAGCCTCGGACAGGGTGGTTCCGAGCAGTACTTC. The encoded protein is CASSLGQGGSEQYF. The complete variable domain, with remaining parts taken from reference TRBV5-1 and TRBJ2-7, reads KAGVTQTPRYLIKTRGQQVTLSCSPISGHRSVSWYQQTPGQGLQFLFEYFSETQRNKGNFPGRFSGRQFSNSRSEMNVSTLELGDSALYLCASSLGQGGSEQYFGPGTRLTVT.

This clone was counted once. CDR3 in DNA: TGTGCCAGCAGCTTAGTACAGGGGGCTTTCACCGGGGAGCTGTTTTTT. This gives the protein CASSLVQGAFTGELFF. The chain joins TRBV11-3 to TRBJ2-2; 9 bases align to TRBD1. Germline V gene sequence: CDR1 SGHNT, CDR2 YENEEA. The V gene end was trimmed by 1 base and the J gene end by 4 bases; junction bases not matched to a gene: 4. The CDR3 consists of 16 residues.

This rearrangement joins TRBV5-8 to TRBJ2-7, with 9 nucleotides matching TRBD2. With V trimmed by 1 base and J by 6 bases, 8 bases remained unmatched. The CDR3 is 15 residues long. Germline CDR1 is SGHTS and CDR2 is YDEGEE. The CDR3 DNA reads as TGTGCCAGCAGCTTGCTAGCGGGATGGGCAGGCGAGCAGTACTTC. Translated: CASSLLAGWAGEQYF.

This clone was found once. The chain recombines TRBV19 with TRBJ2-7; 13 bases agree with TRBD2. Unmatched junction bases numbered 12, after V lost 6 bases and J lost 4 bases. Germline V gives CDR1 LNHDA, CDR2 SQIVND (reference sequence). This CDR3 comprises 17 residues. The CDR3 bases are TGTGCCAGTAGCCCTAGCGGACTAGCGGGAGTGGGGTACGAGCAGTACTTC. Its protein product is CASSPSGLAGVGYEQYF.

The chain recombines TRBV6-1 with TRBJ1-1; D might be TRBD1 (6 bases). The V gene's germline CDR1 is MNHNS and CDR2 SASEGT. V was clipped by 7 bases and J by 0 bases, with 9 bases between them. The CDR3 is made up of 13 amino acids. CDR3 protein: CASKGHLNTEAFF. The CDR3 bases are TGTGCCAGCAAGGGACACCTGAACACTGAAGCTTTCTTT.

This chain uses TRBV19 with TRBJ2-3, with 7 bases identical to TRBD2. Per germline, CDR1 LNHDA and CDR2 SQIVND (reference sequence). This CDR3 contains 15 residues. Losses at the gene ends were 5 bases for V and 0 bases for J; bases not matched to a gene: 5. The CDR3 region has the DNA TGTGCCAGTAGTCAAACTAGCGCCAGCACAGATACGCAGTATTTT. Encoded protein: CASSQTSASTDTQYF.